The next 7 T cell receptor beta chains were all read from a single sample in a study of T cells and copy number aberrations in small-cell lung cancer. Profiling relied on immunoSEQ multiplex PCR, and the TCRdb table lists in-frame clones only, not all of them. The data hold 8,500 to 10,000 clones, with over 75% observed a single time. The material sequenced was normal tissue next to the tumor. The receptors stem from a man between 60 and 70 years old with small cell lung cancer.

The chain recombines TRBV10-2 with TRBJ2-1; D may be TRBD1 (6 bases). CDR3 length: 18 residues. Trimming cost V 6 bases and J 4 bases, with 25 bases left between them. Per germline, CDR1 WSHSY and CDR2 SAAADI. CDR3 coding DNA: TGCGCCAGCAGGATGGACAGAGCGGAAAAACACCTTTACAATGAGCAGTTCTTC. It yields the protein CASRMDRAEKHLYNEQFF.

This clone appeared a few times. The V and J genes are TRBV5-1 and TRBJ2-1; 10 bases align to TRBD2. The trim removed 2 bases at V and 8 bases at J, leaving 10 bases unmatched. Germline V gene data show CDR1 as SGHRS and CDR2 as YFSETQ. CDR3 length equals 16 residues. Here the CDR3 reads CASSFPSGRAQYEQFF. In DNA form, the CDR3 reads TGCGCCAGCAGCTTCCCTAGCGGGAGAGCACAATATGAGCAGTTCTTC. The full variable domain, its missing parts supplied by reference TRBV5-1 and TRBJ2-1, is KAGVTQTPRYLIKTRGQQVTLSCSPISGHRSVSWYQQTPGQGLQFLFEYFSETQRNKGNFPGRFSGRQFSNSRSEMNVSTLELGDSALYLCASSFPSGRAQYEQFFGPGTRLTVL.

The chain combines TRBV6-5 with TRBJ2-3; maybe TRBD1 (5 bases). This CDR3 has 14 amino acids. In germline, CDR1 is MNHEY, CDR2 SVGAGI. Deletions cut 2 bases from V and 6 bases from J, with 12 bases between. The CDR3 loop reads CASSYRGHEDTQYF. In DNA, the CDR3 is TGTGCCAGCAGTTACCGAGGACACGAGGATACGCAGTATTTT.

This chain's CDR3 is CASTPPRFSTDTQYF. The DNA of the CDR3 is TGCGCCAGCACTCCTCCGCGTTTTAGCACAGATACGCAGTATTTT. The gene calls are TRBV4-1 and TRBJ2-3; D gene uncertain. In germline, CDR1 is MGHRA, CDR2 YSYEKL. The CDR3 totals 15 residues. The ends were cut back, 7 bases at V and 0 bases at J, with 14 bases in the middle.

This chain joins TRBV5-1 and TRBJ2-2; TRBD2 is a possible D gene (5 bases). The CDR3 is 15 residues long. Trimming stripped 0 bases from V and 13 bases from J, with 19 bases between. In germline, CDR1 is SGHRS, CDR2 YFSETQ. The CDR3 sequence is CASSLVGSTAEGLFF. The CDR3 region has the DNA TGCGCCAGCAGCTTGGTTGGGTCCACGGCCGAGGGGCTGTTTTTT.

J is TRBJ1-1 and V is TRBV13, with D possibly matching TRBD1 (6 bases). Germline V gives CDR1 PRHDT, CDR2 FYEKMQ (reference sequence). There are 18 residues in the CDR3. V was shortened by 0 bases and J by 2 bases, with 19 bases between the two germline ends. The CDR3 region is CASSLGSGSGGGNTEAFF. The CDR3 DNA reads TGTGCCAGCAGCTTAGGTTCCGGGAGCGGAGGGGGAAACACTGAAGCTTTCTTT. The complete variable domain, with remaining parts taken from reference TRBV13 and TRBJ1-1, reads AAGVIQSPRHLIKEKRETATLKCYPIPRHDTVYWYQQGPGQDPQFLISFYEKMQSDKGSIPDRFSAQQFSDYHSELNMSSLELGDSALYFCASSLGSGSGGGNTEAFFGQGTRLTVV.

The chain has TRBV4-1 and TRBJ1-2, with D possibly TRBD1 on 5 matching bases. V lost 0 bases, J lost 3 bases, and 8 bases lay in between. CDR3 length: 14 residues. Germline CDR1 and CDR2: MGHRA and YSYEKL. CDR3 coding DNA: TGCGCCAGCAGCCAAGAATTGGGGCACTATGGCTACACCTTC. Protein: CASSQELGHYGYTF.